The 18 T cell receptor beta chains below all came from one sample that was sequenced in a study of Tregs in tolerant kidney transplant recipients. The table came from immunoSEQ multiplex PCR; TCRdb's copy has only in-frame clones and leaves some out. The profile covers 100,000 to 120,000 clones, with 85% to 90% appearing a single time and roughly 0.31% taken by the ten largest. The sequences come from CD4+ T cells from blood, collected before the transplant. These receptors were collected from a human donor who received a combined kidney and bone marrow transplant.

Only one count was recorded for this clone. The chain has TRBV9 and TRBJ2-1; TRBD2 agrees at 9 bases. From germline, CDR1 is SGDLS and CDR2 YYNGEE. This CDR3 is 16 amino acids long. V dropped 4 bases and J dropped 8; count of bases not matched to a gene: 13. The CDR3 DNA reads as TGTGCCAGCAGCCCCGTGCTAGCGGGACTAAGGGATGAGCAGTTCTTC. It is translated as CASSPVLAGLRDEQFF. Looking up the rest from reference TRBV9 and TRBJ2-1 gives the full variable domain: DSGVTQTPKHLITATGQRVTLRCSPRSGDLSVYWYQQSLDQGLQFLIQYYNGEERAKGNILERFSAQQFPDLHSELNLSSLELGDSALYFCASSPVLAGLRDEQFFGPGTRLTVL.

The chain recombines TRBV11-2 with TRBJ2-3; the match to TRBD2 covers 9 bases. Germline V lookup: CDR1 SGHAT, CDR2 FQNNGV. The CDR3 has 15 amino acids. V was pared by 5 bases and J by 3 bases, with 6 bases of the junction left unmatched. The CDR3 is CASSHISGSTDTQYF. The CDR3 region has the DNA TGTGCCAGCAGCCACATTAGCGGGAGTACAGATACGCAGTATTTT.

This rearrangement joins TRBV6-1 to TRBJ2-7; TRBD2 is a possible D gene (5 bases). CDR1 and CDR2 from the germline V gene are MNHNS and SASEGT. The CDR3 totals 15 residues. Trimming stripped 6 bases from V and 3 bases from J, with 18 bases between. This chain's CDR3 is CASSVGGLRNYEQYF. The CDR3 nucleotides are TGTGCCAGCAGCGTTGGCGGACTTAGGAACTACGAGCAGTACTTC.

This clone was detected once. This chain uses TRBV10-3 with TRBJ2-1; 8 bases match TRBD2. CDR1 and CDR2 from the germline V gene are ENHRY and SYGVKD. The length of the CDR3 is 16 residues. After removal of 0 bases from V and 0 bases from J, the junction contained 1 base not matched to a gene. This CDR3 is CAISESRGGSYNEQFF. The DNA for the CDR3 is TGTGCCATCAGTGAGTCTCGGGGGGGCTCCTACAATGAGCAGTTCTTC.

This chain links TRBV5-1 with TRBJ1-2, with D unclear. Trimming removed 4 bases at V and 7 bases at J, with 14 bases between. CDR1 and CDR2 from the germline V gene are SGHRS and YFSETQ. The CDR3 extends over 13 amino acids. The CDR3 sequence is CASSGGLVFGYTF. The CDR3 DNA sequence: TGCGCCAGCAGCGGAGGGCTAGTCTTTGGCTACACCTTC.

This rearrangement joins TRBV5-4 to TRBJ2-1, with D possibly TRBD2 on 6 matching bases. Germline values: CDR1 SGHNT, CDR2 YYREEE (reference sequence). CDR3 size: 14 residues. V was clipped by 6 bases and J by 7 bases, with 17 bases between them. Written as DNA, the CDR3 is TGTGCCAGCACCGAACGGGACTTTTCGAATGAGCAGTTCTTC. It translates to CASTERDFSNEQFF. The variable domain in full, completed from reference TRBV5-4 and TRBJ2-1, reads ETGVTQSPTHLIKTRGQQVTLRCSSQSGHNTVSWYQQALGQGPQFIFQYYREEENGRGNFPPRFSGLQFPNYSSELNVNALELDDSALYLCASTERDFSNEQFFGPGTRLTVL.

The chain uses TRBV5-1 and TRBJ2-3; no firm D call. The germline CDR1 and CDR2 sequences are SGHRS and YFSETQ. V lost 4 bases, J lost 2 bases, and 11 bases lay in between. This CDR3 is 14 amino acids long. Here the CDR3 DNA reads TGCGCCAGCAGCCGTGAACTTATCACAGATACGCAGTATTTT. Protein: CASSRELITDTQYF. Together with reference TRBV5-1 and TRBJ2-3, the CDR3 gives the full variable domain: KAGVTQTPRYLIKTRGQQVTLSCSPISGHRSVSWYQQTPGQGLQFLFEYFSETQRNKGNFPGRFSGRQFSNSRSEMNVSTLELGDSALYLCASSRELITDTQYFGPGTRLTVL.

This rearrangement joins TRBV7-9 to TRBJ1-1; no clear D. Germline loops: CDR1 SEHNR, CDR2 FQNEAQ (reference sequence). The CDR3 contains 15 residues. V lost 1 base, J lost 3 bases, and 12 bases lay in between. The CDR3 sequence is CASSLVGGLDTEAFF. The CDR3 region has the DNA TGTGCCAGCAGCTTAGTCGGCGGGTTGGACACTGAAGCTTTCTTT.

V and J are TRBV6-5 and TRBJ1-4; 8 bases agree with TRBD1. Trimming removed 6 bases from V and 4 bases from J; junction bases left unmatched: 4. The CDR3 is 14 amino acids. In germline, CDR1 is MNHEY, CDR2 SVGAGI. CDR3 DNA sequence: TGTGCCAGCAGCAAGACAGGGGATAATGAAAAACTGTTTTTT. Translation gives CASSKTGDNEKLFF.

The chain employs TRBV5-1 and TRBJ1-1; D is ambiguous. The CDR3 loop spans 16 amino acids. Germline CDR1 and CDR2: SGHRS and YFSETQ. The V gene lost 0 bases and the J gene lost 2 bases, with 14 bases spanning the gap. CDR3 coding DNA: TGCGCCAGCAGCTTGGAGCTATCAACAGCTAACACTGAAGCTTTCTTT. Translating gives CASSLELSTANTEAFF.

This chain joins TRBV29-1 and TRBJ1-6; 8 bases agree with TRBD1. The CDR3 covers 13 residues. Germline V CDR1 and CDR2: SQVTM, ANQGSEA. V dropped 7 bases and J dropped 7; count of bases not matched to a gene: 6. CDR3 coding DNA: TGCAGCGCCGGCCGGGACAGGAATTCACCCCTCCACTTT. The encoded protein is CSAGRDRNSPLHF.

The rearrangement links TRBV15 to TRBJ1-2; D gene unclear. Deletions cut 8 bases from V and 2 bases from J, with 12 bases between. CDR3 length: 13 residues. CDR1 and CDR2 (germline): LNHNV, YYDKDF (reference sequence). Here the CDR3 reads CATGSAGNYGYTF. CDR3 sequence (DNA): TGTGCCACCGGGTCGGCGGGGAACTATGGCTACACCTTC.

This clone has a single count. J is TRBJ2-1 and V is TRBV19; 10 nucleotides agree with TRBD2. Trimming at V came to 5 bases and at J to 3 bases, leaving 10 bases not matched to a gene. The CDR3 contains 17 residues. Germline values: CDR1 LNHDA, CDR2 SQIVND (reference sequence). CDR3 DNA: TGTGCCAGTAGTTCTCGTGGGGTAGCGGGGGGCTACAATGAGCAGTTCTTC. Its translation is CASSSRGVAGGYNEQFF.

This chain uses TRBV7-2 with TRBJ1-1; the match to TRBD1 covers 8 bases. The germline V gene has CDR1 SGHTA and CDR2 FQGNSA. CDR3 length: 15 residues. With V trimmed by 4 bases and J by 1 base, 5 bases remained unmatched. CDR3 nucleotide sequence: TGTGCCAGCAGCTCCGACAGGGGTCGGAACACTGAAGCTTTCTTT. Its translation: CASSSDRGRNTEAFF. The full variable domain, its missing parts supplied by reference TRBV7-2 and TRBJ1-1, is GAGVSQSPSNKVTEKGKDVELRCDPISGHTALYWYRQSLGQGLEFLIYFQGNSAPDKSGLPSDRFSAERTGGSVSTLTIQRTQQEDSAVYLCASSSDRGRNTEAFFGQGTRLTVV.

CDR3 sequence reads: CASSQGQLLADYGYTF. The DNA of the CDR3 is TGTGCCAGCTCACAGGGACAGTTGTTAGCAGACTATGGCTACACCTTC. J is TRBJ1-2 and V is TRBV18; TRBD1 aligns across 7 bases. CDR3 size: 16 residues. With 4 bases clipped from V and 3 bases from J, the junction kept 11 bases outside the gene matches. Germline values: CDR1 KGHSH, CDR2 LQKENI.

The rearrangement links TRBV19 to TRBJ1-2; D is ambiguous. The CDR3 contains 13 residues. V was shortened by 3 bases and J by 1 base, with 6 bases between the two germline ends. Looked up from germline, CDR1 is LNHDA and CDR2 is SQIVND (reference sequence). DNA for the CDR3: TGTGCCAGTAGTATTTCCAGTAACTATGGCTACACCTTC. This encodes CASSISSNYGYTF.

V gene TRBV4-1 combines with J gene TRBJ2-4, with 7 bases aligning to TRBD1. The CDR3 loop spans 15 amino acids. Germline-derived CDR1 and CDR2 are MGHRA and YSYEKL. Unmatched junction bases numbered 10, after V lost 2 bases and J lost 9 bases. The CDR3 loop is CASSQNRGPKGIQYF. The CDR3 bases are TGCGCCAGCAGCCAAAACAGGGGACCCAAAGGCATTCAGTACTTC.

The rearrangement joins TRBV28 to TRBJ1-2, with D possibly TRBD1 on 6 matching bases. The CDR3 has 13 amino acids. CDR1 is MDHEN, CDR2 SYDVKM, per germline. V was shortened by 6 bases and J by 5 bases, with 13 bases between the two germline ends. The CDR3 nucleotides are TGTGCCAGCAGATACCAGGGGATATATGGCTACACCTTC. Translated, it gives CASRYQGIYGYTF.